This T cell receptor (beta chain) was sequenced in a study of cytomegalovirus exposure and HLA in healthy donors. Overall study results and limits: The study recorded 164 TCR beta chains that were cytomegalovirus-associated. In vitro checks showed that a few CMV-associated chains really do target CMV antigens.

The CDR3 contains 13 residues. Looked up from germline, CDR1 is SGHRS and CDR2 is YFSETQ. Trimming stripped 3 bases from V and 1 base from J, with 7 bases between. In the case of this clone: Antigen specificity is unknown.

Measured with immunoSEQ multiplex PCR; TCRdb has only the in-frame clones, and not every one. There are 120,000 or so clones in the sample; about nine tenths occur only once, and 1.2% to 1.5% lies in the top ten. Source material: PBMCs. This chain links TRBV5-1 with TRBJ2-5; the D is unclear. The TCR was taken from a man younger than 45 in good health and CMV-seronegative. DNA for the CDR3: TGCGCCAGCAGCTACTCAGGCCAAGAGACCCAGTACTTC. It yields the protein CASSYSGQETQYF.